This T cell receptor (beta chain) is from a study of T cells in Graves' hyperthyroidism and ophthalmopathy (dated by TCRdb to the late 2010s). Context from the whole study: Peripheral blood was collected at initial diagnosis, before any treatment. A discovery cohort of 95 to 100 patients, 43 with Graves' ophthalmopathy and 57 with stable Graves' hyperthyroidism, was used to find distinguishing TCR V-J signatures. Prospective prediction of ophthalmopathy was tested in an independent validation cohort of approximately 18 hyperthyroidism patients and 15 to 17 patients who later progressed to ophthalmopathy. The roughly 91 discovery patients were randomly divided into training and test sets at a 7:3 ratio. In addition, the study compared T-cell repertoires in thyroid tissue and in blood from several Graves' hyperthyroidism patients. After sampling, hyperthyroidism patients received methimazole starting at 30 mg daily, and ophthalmopathy patients received high-dose intravenous methylprednisolone. The paper reports TCR Vbeta CDR3 sequencing of over 130 peripheral blood samples: around 41 ophthalmopathy, fewer than 80 hyperthyroidism and 17 progressor patients. The investigation overall reported the following: During validation, the model predicted progression to ophthalmopathy a median of around six months ahead of onset, with approximately 71% sensitivity and 72% to 85% specificity. A 13 V-J signature model separated ophthalmopathy from stable hyperthyroidism, with around 90% sensitivity and just under 84% specificity in cross-validation and 80%/75% in testing. Sample size was not statistically predetermined, and investigators were not blinded to group allocation. Most expanded thyroid clonotypes (frequency above 0.001) were also detected in blood, a finding suggesting that blood repertoires may reflect thyroid immune responses.

Regarding this clonotype: There is no known antigen for this receptor. No much larger clonotype is one base removed from it; base qualities were not supplied.

The TCR beta CDR3 regions were amplified from RNA transcripts. The first round of RT-PCR for the TCR CDR3 was performed with the HTBI primer set and the Qiagen OneStep RT-PCR kit. The libraries were constructed in a second round of multiplex PCR and then size-selected and purified. Paired-end sequencing of the libraries was performed with 100 bp reads on an Illumina HiSeq2000. In the source study's methods: SOAPnuke was used to process the raw data, throwing out any read that contained adapters or uncalled bases, had a mean Phred below 15, or lacked an exact constant-primer or identifier match. High-quality paired reads were merged using COPE v1.2.5, and each unique nucleotide sequence was defined as a clonotype. Clonotypes were aligned to IMGT TRBV, TRBD and TRBJ reference segments using MiTCR v1.1. Analysis was restricted to V-J combinations with a frequency above 0.0001, which covered roughly 99% of repertoires. The TCS score was defined as the ratio of F50 (clonal expansion) to E x V (chaos), calculated using BLOSUM62-based TCRdist between CDR3 peptides within each V-J. Welch's t-statistics and random forest reduced just over 500 V-J features to 10 to 15, which were used in a naive Bayes classifier (R e1071). Thyroid-blood repertoire similarity was quantified with the Morisita-Horn index. TCRdb redid the processing of the public reads, applying fastp at Q25 and MiXCR, and retained in-frame beta chains. Each CDR3 protein gets just one entry, which takes the most common genes and DNA from the rows behind it. TCRdb assigned the V and J calls; the authors' analysis was not used. This sample holds 700,000 to 850,000 distinct CDR3 sequences; roughly a third were observed only once. Jointly, the top ten make up 31% of the sample.

Stable Graves' hyperthyroidism was defined as the absence of progression to ophthalmopathy over 18 months of follow-up. Hyperthyroidism patients were newly diagnosed, with disease duration under 2 months, and aged 18 to 65 years. Exclusion was applied to patients with uncontrolled infections, other autoimmune diseases, pregnancy or lactation. Diagnoses relied on clinical symptoms, serum thyroxine and TRAb, thyroid ultrasound and orbital computed tomography. PBMCs were isolated from about 9 ml of fresh peripheral blood by Ficoll-Paque density gradient centrifugation. Trizol reagent was used to extract total RNA, and RNA quality was then checked on an Agilent 2100 Bioanalyzer. The sequenced sample consisted of blood. The sequence derives from a woman aged 40 to 50 with Graves' hyperthyroidism.

The CDR3 region: CASSLGLRQETQYF. The nucleotide sequence reads TGTGCCAGCAGTTTGGGACTTCGCCAAGAGACCCAGTACTTC. This receptor chain uses TRBV27 and TRBJ2-5, and TRBD2 may be the D gene, going by 6 matching bases. Including the terminal cysteine and phenylalanine, the CDR3 comprises 14 residues. Of all the DNA, just the CDR3 is kept, 42 bases in frame from base 1. The germline V gene (reference sequence) provides CDR1 MNHEY and CDR2 SMNVEV. V is pared back by 3 bases and J by 1 base, with 9 bases lying between the germline termini.